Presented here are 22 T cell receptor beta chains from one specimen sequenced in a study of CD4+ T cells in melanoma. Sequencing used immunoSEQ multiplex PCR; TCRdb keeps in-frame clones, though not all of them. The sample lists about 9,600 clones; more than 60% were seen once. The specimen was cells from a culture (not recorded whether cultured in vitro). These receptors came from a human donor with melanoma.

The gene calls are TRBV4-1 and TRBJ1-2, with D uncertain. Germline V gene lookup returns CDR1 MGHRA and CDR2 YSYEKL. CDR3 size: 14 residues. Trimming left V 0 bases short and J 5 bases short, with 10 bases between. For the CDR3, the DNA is TGCGCCAGCAGCCAAGATTTTGGGGATTATGGCTACACCTTC. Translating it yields CASSQDFGDYGYTF.

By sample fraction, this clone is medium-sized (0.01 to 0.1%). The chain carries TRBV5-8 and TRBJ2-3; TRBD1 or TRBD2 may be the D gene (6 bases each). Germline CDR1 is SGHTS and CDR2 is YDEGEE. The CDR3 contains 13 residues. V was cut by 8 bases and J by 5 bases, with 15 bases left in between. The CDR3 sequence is CARSRGGQDTQYF. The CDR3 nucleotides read TGTGCCAGGTCCAGGGGAGGACAAGATACGCAGTATTTT.

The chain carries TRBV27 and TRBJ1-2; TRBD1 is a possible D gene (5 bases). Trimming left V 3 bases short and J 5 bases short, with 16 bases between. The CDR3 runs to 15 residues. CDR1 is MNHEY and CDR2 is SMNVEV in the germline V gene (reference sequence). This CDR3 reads CASSFRGLQGYGYTF. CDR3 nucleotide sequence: TGTGCCAGCAGTTTTAGGGGCCTTCAAGGGTATGGCTACACCTTC.

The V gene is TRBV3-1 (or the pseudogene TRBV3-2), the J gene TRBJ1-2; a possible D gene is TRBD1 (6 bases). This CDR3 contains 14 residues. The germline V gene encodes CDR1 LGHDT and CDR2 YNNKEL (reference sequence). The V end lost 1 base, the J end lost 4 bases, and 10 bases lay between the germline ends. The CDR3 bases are TGTGCCAGCAGCCAAGTTTCACAGGGCTATGGCTACACCTTC. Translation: CASSQVSQGYGYTF.

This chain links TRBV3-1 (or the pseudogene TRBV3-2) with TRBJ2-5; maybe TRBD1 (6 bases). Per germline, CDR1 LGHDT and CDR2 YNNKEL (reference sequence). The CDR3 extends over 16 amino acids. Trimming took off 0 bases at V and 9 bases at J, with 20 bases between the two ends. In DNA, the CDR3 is TGTGCCAGCAGCCAAGACGCGACAGGAACTCGTATGGCCCAGTACTTC. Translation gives CASSQDATGTRMAQYF.

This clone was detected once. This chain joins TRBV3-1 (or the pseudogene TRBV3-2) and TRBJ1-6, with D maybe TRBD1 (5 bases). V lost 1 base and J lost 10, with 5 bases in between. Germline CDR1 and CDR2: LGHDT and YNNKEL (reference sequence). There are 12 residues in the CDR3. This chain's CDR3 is CASSQGGSPLHF. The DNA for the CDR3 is TGTGCCAGCAGCCAAGGGGGCTCACCCCTCCACTTT.

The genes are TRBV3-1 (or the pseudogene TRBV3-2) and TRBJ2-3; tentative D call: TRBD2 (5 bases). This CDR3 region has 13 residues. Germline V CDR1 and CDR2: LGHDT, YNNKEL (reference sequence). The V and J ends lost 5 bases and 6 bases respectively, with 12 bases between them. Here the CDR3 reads CASSKEVWDTQYF. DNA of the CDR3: TGTGCCAGCAGCAAGGAGGTTTGGGATACGCAGTATTTT.

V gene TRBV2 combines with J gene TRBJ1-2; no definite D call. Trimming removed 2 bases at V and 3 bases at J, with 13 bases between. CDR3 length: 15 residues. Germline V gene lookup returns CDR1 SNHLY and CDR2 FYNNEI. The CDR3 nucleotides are TGTGCCAGCAGTGAACTGAGTCTATCGCACTATGGCTACACCTTC. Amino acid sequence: CASSELSLSHYGYTF.

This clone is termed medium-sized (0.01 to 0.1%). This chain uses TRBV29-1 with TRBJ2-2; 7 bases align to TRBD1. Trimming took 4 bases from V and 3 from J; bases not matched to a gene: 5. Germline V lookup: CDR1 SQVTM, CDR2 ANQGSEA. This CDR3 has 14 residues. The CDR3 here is CSVGKTGDTGELFF. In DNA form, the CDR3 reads TGCAGCGTTGGAAAAACAGGGGACACCGGGGAGCTGTTTTTT.

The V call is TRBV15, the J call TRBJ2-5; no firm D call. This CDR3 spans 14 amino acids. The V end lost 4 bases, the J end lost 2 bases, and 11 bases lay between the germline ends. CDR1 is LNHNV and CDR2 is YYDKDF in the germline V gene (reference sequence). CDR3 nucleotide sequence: TGTGCCACCAGCATCCGAGACCCGCAAGAGACCCAGTACTTC. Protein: CATSIRDPQETQYF.

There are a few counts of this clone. CDR3 sequence (DNA): TGTGCCAGCAGTTATTTAGGAGCTGGAAACACCATATATTTT. Its translation is CASSYLGAGNTIYF. This chain joins TRBV6-6 and TRBJ1-3; D call uncertain. Trimming pared 3 bases from V and 2 bases from J, leaving 8 bases between. CDR3 length: 14 amino acids. Per germline, CDR1 MNHNY and CDR2 SVGAGI (reference sequence).

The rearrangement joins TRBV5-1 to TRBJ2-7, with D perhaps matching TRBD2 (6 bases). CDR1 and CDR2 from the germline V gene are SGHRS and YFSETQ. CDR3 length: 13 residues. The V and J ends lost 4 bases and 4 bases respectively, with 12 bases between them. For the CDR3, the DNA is TGCGCCAGCAGCCGGGGACTTCAATACGAGCAGTACTTC. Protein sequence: CASSRGLQYEQYF. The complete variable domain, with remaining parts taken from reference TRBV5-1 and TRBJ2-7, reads KAGVTQTPRYLIKTRGQQVTLSCSPISGHRSVSWYQQTPGQGLQFLFEYFSETQRNKGNFPGRFSGRQFSNSRSEMNVSTLELGDSALYLCASSRGLQYEQYFGPGTRLTVT.

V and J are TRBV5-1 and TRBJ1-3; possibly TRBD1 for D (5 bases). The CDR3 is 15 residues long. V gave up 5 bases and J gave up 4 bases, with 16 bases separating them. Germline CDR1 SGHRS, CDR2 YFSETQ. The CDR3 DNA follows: TGCGCCAGCAGTGAGGACAATGTTTGGGGAAACACCATATATTTT. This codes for CASSEDNVWGNTIYF.

The CDR3 DNA follows: TGTGCCAGCAGCTTGGGGAGGGACCGGGCTGGTTCTAATGAAAAACTGTTTTTT. Amino acid sequence: CASSLGRDRAGSNEKLFF. The rearrangement uses TRBV5-5 and TRBJ1-4; TRBD1 might be the D (5 bases). The CDR3 is 18 residues long. CDR1 and CDR2 from the germline V gene are SGHKS and YYEKEE (reference sequence). V lost 0 bases and J 3 bases, leaving 18 bases between the germline ends. The variable domain in full, with the rest retrieved from reference TRBV5-5 and TRBJ1-4, is DAGVTQSPTHLIKTRGQQVTLRCSPISGHKSVSWYQQVLGQGPQFIFQYYEKEERGRGNFPDRFSARQFPNYSSELNVNALLLGDSALYLCASSLGRDRAGSNEKLFFGSGTQLSVL.

The CDR3: CASRQTGTTNYGYTF. The CDR3, as DNA: TGTGCCAGCAGGCAAACGGGAACAACTAACTATGGCTACACCTTC. The genes are TRBV11-2 and TRBJ1-2; D not resolved. V was cut by 6 bases and J by 0 bases, with 14 bases left in between. From germline, CDR1 is SGHAT and CDR2 FQNNGV. This CDR3 comprises 15 residues.

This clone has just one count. The CDR3 DNA reads TGTGCCAGCAGCCTTTGGGACCTAAAGGAAGGGACCCAGTACTTC. Amino acids: CASSLWDLKEGTQYF. V gene TRBV7-9 combines with J gene TRBJ2-5, with D possibly called TRBD1 or TRBD2 (5 bases each). Germline CDR1 SEHNR, CDR2 FQNEAQ (reference sequence). Trimming left V 5 bases short and J 7 bases short, with 20 bases between. The CDR3 length is 15 residues.

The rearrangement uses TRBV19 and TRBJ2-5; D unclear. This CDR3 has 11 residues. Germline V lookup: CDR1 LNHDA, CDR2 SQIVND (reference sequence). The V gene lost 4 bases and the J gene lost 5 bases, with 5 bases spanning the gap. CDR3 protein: CASSTWETQYF. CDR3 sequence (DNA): TGTGCCAGTAGTACTTGGGAGACCCAGTACTTC.

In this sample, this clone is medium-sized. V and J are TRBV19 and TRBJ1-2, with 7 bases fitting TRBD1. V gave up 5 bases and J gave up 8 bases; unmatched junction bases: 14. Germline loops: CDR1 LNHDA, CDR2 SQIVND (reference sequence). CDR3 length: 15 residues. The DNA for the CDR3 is TGTGCCAGTAGTCAAATCGGGGTACAGGGGTACGGCTACACCTTC. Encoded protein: CASSQIGVQGYGYTF. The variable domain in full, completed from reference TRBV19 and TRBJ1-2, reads DGGITQSPKYLFRKEGQNVTLSCEQNLNHDAMYWYRQDPGQGLRLIYYSQIVNDFQKGDIAEGYSVSREKKESFPLTVTSAQKNPTAFYLCASSQIGVQGYGYTFGSGTRLTVV.

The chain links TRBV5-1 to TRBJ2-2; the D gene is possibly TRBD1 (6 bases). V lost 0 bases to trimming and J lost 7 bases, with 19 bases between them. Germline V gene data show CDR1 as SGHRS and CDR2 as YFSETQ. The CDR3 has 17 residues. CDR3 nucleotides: TGCGCCAGCAGCTTGGGTCACAGGGAAATCCTGAGCGGGGAGCTGTTTTTT. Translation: CASSLGHREILSGELFF.

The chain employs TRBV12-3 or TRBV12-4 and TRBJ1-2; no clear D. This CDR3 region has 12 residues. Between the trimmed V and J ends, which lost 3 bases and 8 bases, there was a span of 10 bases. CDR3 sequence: CASSFAEQGYTF. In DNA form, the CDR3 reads TGTGCCAGCAGTTTCGCAGAGCAGGGCTACACCTTC.

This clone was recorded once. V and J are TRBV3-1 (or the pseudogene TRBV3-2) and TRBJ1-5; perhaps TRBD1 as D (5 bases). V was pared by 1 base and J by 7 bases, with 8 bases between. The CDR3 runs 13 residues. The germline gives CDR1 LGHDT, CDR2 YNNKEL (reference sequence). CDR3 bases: TGTGCCAGCAGCCAAGGAGGGGAACAGCCCCAGCATTTT. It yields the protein CASSQGGEQPQHF.

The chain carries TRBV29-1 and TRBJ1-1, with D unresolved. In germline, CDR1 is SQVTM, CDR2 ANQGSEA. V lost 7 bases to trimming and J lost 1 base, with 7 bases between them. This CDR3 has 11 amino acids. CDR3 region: CSGSENTEAFF. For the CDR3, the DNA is TGCAGCGGGTCGGAGAACACTGAAGCTTTCTTT.